What follows is one TCR beta chain and its context. Produced via immunoSEQ multiplex PCR; TCRdb's table is partial and in-frame only. The sample includes around 40,000 clones, about 95% of them seen just once. The treatment: preoperative locoregional IRX-2 cytokine immunotherapy. Preoperative locoregional IRX-2 cytokine immunotherapy was tested in the phase Ib source study. The CDR3 length is 13 residues. The V gene's germline CDR1 is KGHSH and CDR2 LQKENI. Trimming removed 6 bases from V and 2 bases from J, with 10 bases in between. This entry belongs to a study of preoperative IRX-2 immunotherapy in early breast cancer.

This material consisted of tumor tissue, taken after IRX-2 immunotherapy. The gene calls are TRBV18 and TRBJ2-5; unclear D gene. This sequence originates from a human donor with breast cancer. The chain's CDR3 is CASSWATQETQYF. In DNA, the CDR3 is TGTGCCAGCTCCTGGGCCACGCAAGAGACCCAGTACTTC.